Here is one T cell receptor (beta chain) with its context. The method was immunoSEQ multiplex PCR; TCRdb's version includes in-frame clones alone and lacks a portion of them. The sample lists some 190,000 clones; about nine tenths were seen once. The CDR3 is 16 residues long. The V end was cut by 0 bases, the J end by 5 bases, with 11 bases between. Germline V gene data show CDR1 as SGHDN and CDR2 as FVKESK. This entry is derived from a study of control samples from healthy donors and cancer patients. The specimen was blood. The origin of this receptor is a man aged 25 to 40 in good health. The chain links TRBV14 to TRBJ1-6; no firm D call. The CDR3 loop reads CASSQDVGWNNSPLHF. CDR3 coding DNA: TGTGCCAGCAGCCAAGATGTTGGATGGAATAATTCACCCCTCCACTTT.